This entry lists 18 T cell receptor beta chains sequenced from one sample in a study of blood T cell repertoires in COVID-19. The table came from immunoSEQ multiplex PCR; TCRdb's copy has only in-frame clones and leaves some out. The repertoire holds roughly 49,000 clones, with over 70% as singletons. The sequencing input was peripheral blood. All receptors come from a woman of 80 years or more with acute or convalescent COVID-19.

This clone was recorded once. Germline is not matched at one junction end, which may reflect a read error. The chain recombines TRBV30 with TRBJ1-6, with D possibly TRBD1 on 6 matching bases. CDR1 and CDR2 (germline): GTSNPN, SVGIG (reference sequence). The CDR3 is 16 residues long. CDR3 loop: CAWSLAGAGDKSPLHF. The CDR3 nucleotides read TGTGCCTGGAGCTTGGCGGGGGCAGGGGATAAGTCACCCCTCCACTTT.

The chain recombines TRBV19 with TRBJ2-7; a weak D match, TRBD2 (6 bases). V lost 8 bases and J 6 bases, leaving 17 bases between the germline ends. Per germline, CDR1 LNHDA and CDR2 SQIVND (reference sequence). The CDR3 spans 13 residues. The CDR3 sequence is CASSGTGLVEQYF. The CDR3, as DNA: TGTGCCAGTTCCGGGACGGGACTTGTCGAGCAGTACTTC.

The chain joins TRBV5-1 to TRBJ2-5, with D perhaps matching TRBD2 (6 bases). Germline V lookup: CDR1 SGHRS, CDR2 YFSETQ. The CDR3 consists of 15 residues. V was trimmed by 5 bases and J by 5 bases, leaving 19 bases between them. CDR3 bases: TGCGCCAGCAGTCCTGGACTACAAAATAAGGAGACCCAGTACTTC. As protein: CASSPGLQNKETQYF. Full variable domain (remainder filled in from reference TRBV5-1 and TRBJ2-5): KAGVTQTPRYLIKTRGQQVTLSCSPISGHRSVSWYQQTPGQGLQFLFEYFSETQRNKGNFPGRFSGRQFSNSRSEMNVSTLELGDSALYLCASSPGLQNKETQYFGPGTRLLVL.

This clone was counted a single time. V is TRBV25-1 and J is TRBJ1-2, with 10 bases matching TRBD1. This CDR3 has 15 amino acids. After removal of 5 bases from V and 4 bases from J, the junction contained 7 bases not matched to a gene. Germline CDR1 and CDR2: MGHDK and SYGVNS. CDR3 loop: CASSTPGQGFYGYTF. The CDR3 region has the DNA TGTGCCAGCAGTACTCCGGGACAGGGGTTCTATGGCTACACCTTC.

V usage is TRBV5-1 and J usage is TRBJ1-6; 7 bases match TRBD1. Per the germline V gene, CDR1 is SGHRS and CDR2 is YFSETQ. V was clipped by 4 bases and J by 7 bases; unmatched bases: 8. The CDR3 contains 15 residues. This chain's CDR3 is CASSGSQGKNSPLHF. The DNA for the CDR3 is TGCGCCAGCAGCGGGTCACAGGGGAAGAATTCACCCCTCCACTTT.

The CDR3 sequence: CASSLAGQGIYGYTF. CDR3 in DNA: TGTGCCAGCAGCTTAGCGGGACAGGGTATCTATGGCTACACCTTC. The chain uses TRBV7-8 and TRBJ1-2, with TRBD1 matching 9 bases. The V segment lost 0 bases and the J segment 4 bases; nucleotides outside the gene matches: 3. The CDR3 loop spans 15 amino acids. Germline V gene data show CDR1 as SGHVS and CDR2 as FQNEAQ.

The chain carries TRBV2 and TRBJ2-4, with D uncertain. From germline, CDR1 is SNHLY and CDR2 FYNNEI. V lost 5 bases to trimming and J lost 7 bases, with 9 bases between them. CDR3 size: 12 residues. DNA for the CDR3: TGTGCCAGCAGTACCGACTCTAACATTCAGTACTTC. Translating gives CASSTDSNIQYF.

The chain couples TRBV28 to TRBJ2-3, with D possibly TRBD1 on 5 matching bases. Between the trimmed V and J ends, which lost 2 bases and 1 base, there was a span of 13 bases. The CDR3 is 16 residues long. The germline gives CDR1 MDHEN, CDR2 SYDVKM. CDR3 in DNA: TGTGCCAGCAGTTTAAGGCACCGCAGGGGCACAGATACGCAGTATTTT. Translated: CASSLRHRRGTDTQYF.

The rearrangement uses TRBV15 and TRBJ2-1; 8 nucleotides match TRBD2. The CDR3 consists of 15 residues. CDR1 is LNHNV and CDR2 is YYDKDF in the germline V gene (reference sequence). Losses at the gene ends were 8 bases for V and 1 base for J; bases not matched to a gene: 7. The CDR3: CATESGGASYNEQFF. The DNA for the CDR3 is TGTGCCACCGAATCGGGGGGGGCATCCTACAATGAGCAGTTCTTC.

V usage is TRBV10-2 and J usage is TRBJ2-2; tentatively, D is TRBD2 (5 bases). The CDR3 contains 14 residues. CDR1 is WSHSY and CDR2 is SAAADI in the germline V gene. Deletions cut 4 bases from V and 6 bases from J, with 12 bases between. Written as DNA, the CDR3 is TGCGCCAGCAGTGTCACTAGTGGGTCCGGGGAGCTGTTTTTT. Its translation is CASSVTSGSGELFF.

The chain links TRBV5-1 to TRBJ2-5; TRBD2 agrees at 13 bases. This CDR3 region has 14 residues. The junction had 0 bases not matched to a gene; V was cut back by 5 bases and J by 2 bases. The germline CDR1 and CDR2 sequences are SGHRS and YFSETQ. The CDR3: CASRLAGGQETQYF. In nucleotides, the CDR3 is TGCGCCAGCAGACTAGCGGGGGGGCAAGAGACCCAGTACTTC.

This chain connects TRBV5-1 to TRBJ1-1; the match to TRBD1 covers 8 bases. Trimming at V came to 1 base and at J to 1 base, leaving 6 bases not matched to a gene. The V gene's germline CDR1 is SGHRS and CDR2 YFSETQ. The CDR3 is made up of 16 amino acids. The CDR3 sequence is CASSLTPDRANTEAFF. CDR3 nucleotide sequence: TGCGCCAGCAGCTTGACGCCGGACAGGGCGAACACTGAAGCTTTCTTT.

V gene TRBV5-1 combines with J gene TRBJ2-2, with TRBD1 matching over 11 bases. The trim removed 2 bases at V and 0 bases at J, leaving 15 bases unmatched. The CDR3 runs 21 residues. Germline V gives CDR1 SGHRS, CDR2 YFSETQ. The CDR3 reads CASSFLLGQGANDANTGELFF. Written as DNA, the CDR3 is TGCGCCAGCAGCTTTTTACTAGGACAGGGGGCGAATGACGCGAACACCGGGGAGCTGTTTTTT.

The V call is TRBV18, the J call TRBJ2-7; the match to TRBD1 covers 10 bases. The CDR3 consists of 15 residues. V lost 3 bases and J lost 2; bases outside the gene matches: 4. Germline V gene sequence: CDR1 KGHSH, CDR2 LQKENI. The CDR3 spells CASSPAGQGTYEQYF. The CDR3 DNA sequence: TGTGCCAGCTCACCCGCGGGACAGGGGACCTACGAGCAGTACTTC.

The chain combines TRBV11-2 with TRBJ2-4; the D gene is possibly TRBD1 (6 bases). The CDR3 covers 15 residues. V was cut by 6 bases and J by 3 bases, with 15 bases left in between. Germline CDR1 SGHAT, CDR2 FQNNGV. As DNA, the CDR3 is TGTGCCAGCAGGAACACAGGGTGGGTCAAAAACATTCAGTACTTC. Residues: CASRNTGWVKNIQYF.

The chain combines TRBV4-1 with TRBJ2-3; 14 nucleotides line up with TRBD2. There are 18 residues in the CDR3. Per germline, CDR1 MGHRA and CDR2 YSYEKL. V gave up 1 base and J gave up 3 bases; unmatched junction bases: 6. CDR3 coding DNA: TGCGCCAGCAGCCAAGGACTAGCGGGGGGGCGTTGGACAGATACGCAGTATTTT. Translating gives CASSQGLAGGRWTDTQYF.

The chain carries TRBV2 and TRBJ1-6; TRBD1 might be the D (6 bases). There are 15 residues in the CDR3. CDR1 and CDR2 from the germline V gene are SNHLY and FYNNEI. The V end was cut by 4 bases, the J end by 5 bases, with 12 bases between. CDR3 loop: CASSVGQGNNSPLHF. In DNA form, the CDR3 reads TGTGCCAGCAGTGTAGGCCAGGGGAATAATTCACCCCTCCACTTT. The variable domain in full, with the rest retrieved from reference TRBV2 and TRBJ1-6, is EPEVTQTPSHQVTQMGQEVILRCVPISNHLYFYWYRQILGQKVEFLVSFYNNEISEKSEIFDDQFSVERPDGSNFTLKIRSTKLEDSAMYFCASSVGQGNNSPLHFGNGTRLTVT.

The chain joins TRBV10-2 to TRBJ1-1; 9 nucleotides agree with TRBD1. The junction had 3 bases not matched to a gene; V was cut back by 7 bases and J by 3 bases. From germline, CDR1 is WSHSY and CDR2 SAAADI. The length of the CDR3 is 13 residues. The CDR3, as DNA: TGCGCCAGCAACCGGGACAGGGACACTGAAGCTTTCTTT. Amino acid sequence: CASNRDRDTEAFF.